This T cell receptor (beta chain) comes out of a study of T cells after yellow fever vaccination. Study-wide background: With SMART-Seq v4 Ultra Low Input, the fractions containing low cell numbers were prepared.

In TCRdb, the 5' RACE reads were re-called with MiXCR into one record per CDR3 protein. The data contain a few hundred thousand distinct CDR3 sequences, approximately 13% of them singletons. This CDR3 has 18 residues. CDR1 and CDR2 (germline): SGHKS, YYEKEE (reference sequence). With 6 bases removed from V and 0 bases from J, the gap between germline ends came to 21 bases. Sequenced material: CD4+ T cells sorted from PBMCs, taken 45 days after the yellow fever booster vaccination. This sequence originates from a young man who received the YFV17D yellow fever vaccine. The chain carries TRBV5-5 and TRBJ2-2, with D tentatively TRBD1 (6 bases). Here the CDR3 DNA reads TGTGCCAGCAAACTAACGACAGGAGTAAATTCGAACACCGGGGAGCTGTTTTTT. This codes for CASKLTTGVNSNTGELFF.